This T cell receptor beta chain was documented in a study of PD-1 blockade in classical Hodgkin lymphoma. Looked up from germline, CDR1 is SGHVS and CDR2 is FNYEAQ. Trimming cost V 5 bases and J 6 bases, with 20 bases left between them. The CDR3 spans 16 residues. Sample time point: cycle 4 day 1 (C4D1), after 6 weeks of nivolumab. Patients all relapsed after autologous stem cell transplantation, and there was variation in brentuximab vedotin exposure. TCRdb's table, derived via immunoSEQ multiplex PCR, lists solely in-frame clones and lacks some. Of approximately 7,400 clones listed, about 80% are singletons.

This chain uses TRBV7-6 with TRBJ1-3; possible D gene TRBD1, 5 bases. This receptor was obtained from a human donor with classical Hodgkin lymphoma. Sequencing used peripheral blood mononuclear cells (PBMCs), obtained before the fourth cycle of nivolumab. The CDR3 sequence is CASSPLRASRENTIYF. As DNA, the CDR3 is TGTGCCAGCAGCCCGCTCAGGGCGAGTCGGGAAAACACCATATATTTT. The full variable domain, rest sourced from reference TRBV7-6 and TRBJ1-3, is GAGVSQSPRYKVTKRGQDVALRCDPISGHVSLYWYRQALGQGPEFLTYFNYEAQQDKSGLPNDRFSAERPEGSISTLTIQRTEQRDSAMYRCASSPLRASRENTIYFGEGSWLTVV.